The 8 T cell receptor beta chains in this list originate from one sample, sequenced in a study of T cell responses to AZD1222 COVID-19 vaccine. Sequencing used immunoSEQ multiplex PCR; TCRdb keeps in-frame clones, though not all of them. The sample consists of 150,000 to 160,000 clones, 90% to 95% of them appearing once. The sample here was peripheral blood, taken 28 days after the second AZD1222 dose. The receptors stem from an adult who received the AZD1222 COVID-19 vaccine.

The rearrangement joins TRBV6-5 to TRBJ1-1, with a possible D match to TRBD1 (5 bases). With 8 bases removed from V and 0 bases from J, the gap between germline ends came to 13 bases. The CDR3 consists of 14 residues. In germline, CDR1 is MNHEY, CDR2 SVGAGI. CDR3 bases: TGTGCCAGCTGGGGGGGACGTGTGAACACTGAAGCTTTCTTT. It specifies CASWGGRVNTEAFF.

This clone was recorded once. CDR3 amino acids: CSASPANEQFF. CDR3 sequence (DNA): TGCAGTGCTAGCCCTGCTAATGAGCAGTTCTTC. The J gene is TRBJ2-1, the V gene TRBV20-1; D is uncertain. CDR3 size: 11 residues. Trimming pared 3 bases from V and 7 bases from J, leaving 7 bases between. Germline loops: CDR1 DFQATT, CDR2 SNEGSKA (reference sequence).

The J gene is TRBJ1-1, the V gene TRBV29-1; 9 bases line up with TRBD1. The CDR3 runs to 11 residues. Trimming at V came to 5 bases and at J to 8 bases, leaving 3 bases not matched to a gene. Per the germline V gene, CDR1 is SQVTM and CDR2 is ANQGSEA. CDR3 in DNA: TGCAGCGTTCCAGGGACAGGGGAAGCTTTCTTT. Its protein product is CSVPGTGEAFF.

V is TRBV12-5 and J is TRBJ2-3; D call uncertain. This CDR3 is 18 amino acids long. CDR1 is LGHNT and CDR2 is FRNRAP in the germline V gene. Trimming shortened V by 3 bases and J by 0 bases, and 19 bases separated the two germline ends. CDR3 in DNA: TGTGCTAGTGGTTTCGCCCAGAAAGGGTCTGGGAGCACAGATACGCAGTATTTT. Protein: CASGFAQKGSGSTDTQYF.

Turning to this clone: Germline is not matched at one junction end, which may reflect a read error. The gene calls are TRBV29-1 and TRBJ1-3, with D maybe TRBD1 (5 bases). Germline-derived CDR1 and CDR2 are SQVTM and ANQGSEA. The CDR3 totals 13 residues. CDR3 residues: CSVTIPGTPRKGF. In DNA, the CDR3 is TGCAGCGTCACTATCCCCGGGACTCCTAGGAAAGGGTTT.

The chain carries TRBV19 and TRBJ1-6; possible D gene TRBD1, 6 bases. Germline-derived CDR1 and CDR2 are LNHDA and SQIVND (reference sequence). The CDR3 is made up of 15 amino acids. V dropped 7 bases and J dropped 0 bases, with 10 bases sitting between them. CDR3 sequence: CASTQGSSYNSPLHF. The CDR3 DNA reads as TGTGCCAGTACTCAGGGGAGCTCCTATAATTCACCCCTCCACTTT. Drawing the rest from reference TRBV19 and TRBJ1-6, the complete variable domain is DGGITQSPKYLFRKEGQNVTLSCEQNLNHDAMYWYRQDPGQGLRLIYYSQIVNDFQKGDIAEGYSVSREKKESFPLTVTSAQKNPTAFYLCASTQGSSYNSPLHFGNGTRLTVT.

The chain couples TRBV2 to TRBJ1-2, with TRBD1 as a possible D gene (6 bases). Germline assignment: CDR1 SNHLY and CDR2 FYNNEI. This CDR3 has 13 amino acids. V lost 6 bases and J 4 bases, leaving 12 bases between the germline ends. This CDR3 reads CASRSGGGYGYTF. As DNA, the CDR3 is TGTGCCAGCAGATCGGGGGGCGGCTATGGCTACACCTTC.

This chain links TRBV27 with TRBJ2-7; D may correspond to TRBD1 or TRBD2 (6 bases each). From germline, CDR1 is MNHEY and CDR2 SMNVEV (reference sequence). V was pared by 6 bases and J by 2 bases, with 14 bases between. This CDR3 is built from 14 residues. The CDR3 is CASRKEGVTYEQYF. The CDR3 region has the DNA TGTGCCAGCAGAAAGGAGGGGGTTACCTACGAGCAGTACTTC.